This T cell receptor (beta chain) was recovered during a study of radiotherapy plus CTLA-4 blockade in lung cancer. Whole-study context: Disease control reached approximately 30%, with objective responses in roughly 19%. Regarding the study as a whole: Tumor-origin TCR clones grew in blood after radiotherapy plus ipilimumab.

Sequencing was performed with immunoSEQ multiplex PCR; in TCRdb, only in-frame clones are kept and a portion is missing. This sample carries about 66,000 clones, over 75% of them seen once, and the ten largest clones take about 4%. Germline V gene lookup returns CDR1 MGHRA and CDR2 YSYEKL. V lost 1 base, J lost 4 bases, and 6 bases stayed unmatched. CDR3 length: 15 amino acids. Note on this clone: The antigen is undetermined.

CTLA-4 blockade using ipilimumab, together with focal radiation, was received by patients with chemo-refractory metastatic non-small-cell lung cancer. The sequence came from a human donor with non-small cell lung cancer who had a partial response to radiotherapy plus ipilimumab. The sample here was peripheral blood, taken from a patient treated with radiotherapy plus ipilimumab. The chain recombines TRBV4-1 with TRBJ1-1, with 7 bases that match TRBD1. Here the CDR3 DNA reads TGCGCCAGCAGCCAAGGACCGCAGGGGGGCACTGAAGCTTTCTTT. Its translation: CASSQGPQGGTEAFF.